This T cell receptor beta chain was identified during a study of T cell responses to AZD1222 COVID-19 vaccine. About the study: Pooling was applied to second doses at about 4 or about 12 weeks. Study-wide results and caveats: Epitopes outside B.1.351 and B.1.1.7 mutated regions reportedly drew nearly half of spike TCRs. White British ancestry dominated among donors, who included more females, and clonal diversity was possibly underestimated. At study baseline, merely five or six AZD1222 recipients were seropositive.

Assay: immunoSEQ multiplex PCR; the TCRdb copy retains only in-frame clones and omits some. The sample contains some 150,000 clones, about 89% of which appear only once. Note on this clone: Antigen specificity is unknown.

Germline-derived CDR1 and CDR2 are SNHLY and FYNNEI. The junction had 6 bases not matched to a gene; V was cut back by 8 bases and J by 4 bases. This CDR3 is built from 16 residues. The source of this sequence is an adult in good health. Material: peripheral blood, obtained on day 0 of AZD1222 vaccination. This chain joins TRBV2 and TRBJ2-1, with TRBD2 matching 15 bases. CDR3 nucleotides: TGTGCCAGCCTGGGACTAGCGGGGGGACATTACAATGAGCAGTTCTTC. This gives the protein CASLGLAGGHYNEQFF.